One sample yielded the 2 T cell receptor beta chains listed below, sequenced in a study of PD-1 blockade in classical Hodgkin lymphoma. Time point meaning: newly diagnosed, previously untreated cHL patient sample. Magnetic negative selection purified CD4+ T cells from thawed PBMCs. TCRdb's table, derived via immunoSEQ multiplex PCR, lists solely in-frame clones and lacks some. The sample yields approximately 20,000 clones, about 91% seen once. The sequenced sample was CD4+ T cells from blood. The receptors derive from a human donor with classical Hodgkin lymphoma.

This clone appeared a single time. The genes are TRBV28 and TRBJ2-1; 11 nucleotides line up with TRBD2. Germline CDR1 MDHEN, CDR2 SYDVKM. Germline trimming cut 6 bases from V and 4 bases from J; bases unmatched to any gene: 5. The CDR3 has 15 amino acids. This CDR3 is CASRPLAGAYNEQFF. The DNA for the CDR3 is TGTGCCAGCAGGCCACTAGCGGGGGCGTACAATGAGCAGTTCTTC.

This chain joins TRBV7-9 and TRBJ1-4; no definite D call. Germline-derived CDR1 and CDR2 are SEHNR and FQNEAQ (reference sequence). The CDR3 spans 15 residues. Trimming took off 2 bases at V and 5 bases at J, with 12 bases between the two ends. Written as DNA, the CDR3 is TGTGCCAGCAGCTTACTCGCGTCTTTCAATGAAAAACTGTTTTTT. Its translation is CASSLLASFNEKLFF.